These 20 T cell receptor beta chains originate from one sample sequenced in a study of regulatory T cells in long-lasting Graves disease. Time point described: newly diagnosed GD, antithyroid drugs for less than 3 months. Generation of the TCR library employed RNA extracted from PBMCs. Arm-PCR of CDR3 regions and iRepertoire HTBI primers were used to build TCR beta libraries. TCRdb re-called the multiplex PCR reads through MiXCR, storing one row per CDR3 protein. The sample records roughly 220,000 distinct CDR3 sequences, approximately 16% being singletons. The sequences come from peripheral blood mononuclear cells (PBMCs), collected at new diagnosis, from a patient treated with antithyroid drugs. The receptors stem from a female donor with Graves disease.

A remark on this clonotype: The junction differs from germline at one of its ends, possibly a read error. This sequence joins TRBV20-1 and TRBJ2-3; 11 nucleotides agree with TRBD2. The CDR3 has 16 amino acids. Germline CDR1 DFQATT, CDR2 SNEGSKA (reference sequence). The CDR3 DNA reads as TGCAGTGCTAGACTAGCGGGAGGAGATGGTACAGATCCGCAGTATTTT. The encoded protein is CSARLAGGDGTDPQYF.

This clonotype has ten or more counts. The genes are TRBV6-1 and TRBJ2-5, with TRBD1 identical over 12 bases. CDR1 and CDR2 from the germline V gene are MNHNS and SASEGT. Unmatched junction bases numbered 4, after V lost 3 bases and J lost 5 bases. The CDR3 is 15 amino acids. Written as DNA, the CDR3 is TGTGCCAGCAGTGAGGGACAGGGGGCTTTTGAGACCCAGTACTTC. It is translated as CASSEGQGAFETQYF.

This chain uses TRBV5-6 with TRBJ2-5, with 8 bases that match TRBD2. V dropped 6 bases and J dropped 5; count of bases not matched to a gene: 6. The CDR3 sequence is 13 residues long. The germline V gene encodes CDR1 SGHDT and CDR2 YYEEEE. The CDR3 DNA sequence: TGTGCCAGCATCGGGAGGGCCCGTGAGACCCAGTACTTC. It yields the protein CASIGRARETQYF.

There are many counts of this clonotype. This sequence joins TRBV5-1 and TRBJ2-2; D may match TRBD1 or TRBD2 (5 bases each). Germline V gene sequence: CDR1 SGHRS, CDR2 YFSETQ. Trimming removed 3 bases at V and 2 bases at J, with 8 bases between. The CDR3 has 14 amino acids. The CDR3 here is CASSWDGNTGELFF. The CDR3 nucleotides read TGCGCCAGCAGCTGGGACGGTAACACCGGGGAGCTGTTTTTT.

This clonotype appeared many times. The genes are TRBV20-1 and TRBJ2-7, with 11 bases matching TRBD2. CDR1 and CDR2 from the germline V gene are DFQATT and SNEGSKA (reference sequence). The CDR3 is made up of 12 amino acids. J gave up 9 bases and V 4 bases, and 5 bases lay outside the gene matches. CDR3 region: CSAKLAGDVQYF. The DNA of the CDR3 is TGCAGTGCTAAACTAGCGGGAGACGTGCAGTACTTC.

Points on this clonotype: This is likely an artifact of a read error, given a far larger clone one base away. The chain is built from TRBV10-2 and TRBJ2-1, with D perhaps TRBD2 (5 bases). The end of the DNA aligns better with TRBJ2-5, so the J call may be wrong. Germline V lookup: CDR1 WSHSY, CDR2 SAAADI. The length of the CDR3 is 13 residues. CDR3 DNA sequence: TGCGCCAGCAGGGCTAGCAGACGAGAGACCCAGTACTTC. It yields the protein CASRASRRETQYF.

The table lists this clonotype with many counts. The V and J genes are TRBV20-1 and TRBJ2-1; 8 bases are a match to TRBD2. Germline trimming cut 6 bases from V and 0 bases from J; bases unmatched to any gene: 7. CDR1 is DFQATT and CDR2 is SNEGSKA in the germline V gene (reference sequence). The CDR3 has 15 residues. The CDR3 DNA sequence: TGCAGTGCGTTAGCGGGAACTAGCTCCTACAATGAGCAGTTCTTC. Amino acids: CSALAGTSSYNEQFF.

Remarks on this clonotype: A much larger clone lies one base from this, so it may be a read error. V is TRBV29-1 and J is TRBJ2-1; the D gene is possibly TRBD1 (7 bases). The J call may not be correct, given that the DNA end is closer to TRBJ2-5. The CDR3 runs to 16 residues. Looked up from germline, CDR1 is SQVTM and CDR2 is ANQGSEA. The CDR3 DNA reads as TGCAGCGTTGAAGTTGGCGGGGTGACAGGGTCGGAGACCCAGTACTTC. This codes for CSVEVGGVTGSETQYF.

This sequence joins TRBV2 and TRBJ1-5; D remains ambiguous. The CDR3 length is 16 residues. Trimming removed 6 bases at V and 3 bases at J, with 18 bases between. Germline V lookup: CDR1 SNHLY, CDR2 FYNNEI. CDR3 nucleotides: TGTGCCAGCAGCTTATCATCAATGGCACTCAATCAGCCCCAGCATTTT. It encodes CASSLSSMALNQPQHF.

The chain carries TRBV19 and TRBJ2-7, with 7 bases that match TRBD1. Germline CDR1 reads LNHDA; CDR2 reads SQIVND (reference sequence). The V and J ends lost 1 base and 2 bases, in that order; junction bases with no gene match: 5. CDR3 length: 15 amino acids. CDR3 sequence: CASSIGTGQTYEQYF. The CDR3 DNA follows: TGTGCCAGTAGTATAGGGACGGGACAGACCTACGAGCAGTACTTC.

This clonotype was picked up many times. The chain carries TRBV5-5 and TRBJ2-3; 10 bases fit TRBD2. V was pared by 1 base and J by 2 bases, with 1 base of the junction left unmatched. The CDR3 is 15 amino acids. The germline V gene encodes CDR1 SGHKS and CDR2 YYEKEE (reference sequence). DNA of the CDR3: TGTGCCAGCAGCTTGCTAGCGGGAGCCACAGATACGCAGTATTTT. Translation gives CASSLLAGATDTQYF.

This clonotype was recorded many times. The CDR3 here is CASSRAFSGNTIYF. CDR3 coding DNA: TGTGCCAGCAGCAGGGCCTTCTCTGGAAACACCATATATTTT. This chain connects TRBV2 to TRBJ1-3, with a possible D match to TRBD1 (5 bases). V lost 6 bases to trimming and J lost 0 bases, with 9 bases between them. In germline, CDR1 is SNHLY, CDR2 FYNNEI. The CDR3 runs 14 residues.

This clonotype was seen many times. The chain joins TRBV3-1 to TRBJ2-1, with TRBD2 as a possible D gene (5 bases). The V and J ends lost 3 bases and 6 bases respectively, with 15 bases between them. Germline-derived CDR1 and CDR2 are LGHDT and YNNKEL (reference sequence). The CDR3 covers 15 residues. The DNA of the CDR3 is TGTGCCAGCAGCCAGGAACTAGGGCCCTCCAATGAGCAGTTCTTC. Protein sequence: CASSQELGPSNEQFF.

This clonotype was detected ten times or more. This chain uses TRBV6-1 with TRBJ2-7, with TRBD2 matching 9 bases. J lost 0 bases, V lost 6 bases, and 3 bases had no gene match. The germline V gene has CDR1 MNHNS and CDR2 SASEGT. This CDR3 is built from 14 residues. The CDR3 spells CASRRGRGSYEQYF. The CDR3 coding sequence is TGTGCCAGCAGACGCGGGAGGGGCTCCTACGAGCAGTACTTC.

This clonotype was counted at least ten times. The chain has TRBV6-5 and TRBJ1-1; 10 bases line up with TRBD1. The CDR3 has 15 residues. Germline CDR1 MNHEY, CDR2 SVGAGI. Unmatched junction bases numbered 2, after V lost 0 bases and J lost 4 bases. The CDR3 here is CASSYSTGGGTEAFF. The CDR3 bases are TGTGCCAGCAGTTACTCGACAGGGGGCGGCACTGAAGCTTTCTTT.

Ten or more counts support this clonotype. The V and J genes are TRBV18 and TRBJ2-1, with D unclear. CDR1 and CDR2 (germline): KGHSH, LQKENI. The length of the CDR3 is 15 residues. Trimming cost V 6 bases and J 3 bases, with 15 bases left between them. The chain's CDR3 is CASSPTRYSYNEQFF. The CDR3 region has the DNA TGTGCCAGCTCCCCGACTCGATACAGCTACAATGAGCAGTTCTTC.

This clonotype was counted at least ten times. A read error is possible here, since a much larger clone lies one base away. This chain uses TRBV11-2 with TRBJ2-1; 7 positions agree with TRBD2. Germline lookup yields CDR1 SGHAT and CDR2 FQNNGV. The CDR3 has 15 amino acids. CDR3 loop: CASSPRLAGRDERFF. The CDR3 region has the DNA TGTGCCAGCAGCCCGAGACTAGCCGGGCGGGATGAGCGGTTCTTC. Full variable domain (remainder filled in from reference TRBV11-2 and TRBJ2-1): EAGVAQSPRYKIIEKRQSVAFWCNPISGHATLYWYQQILGQGPKLLIQFQNNGVVDDSQLPKDRFSAERLKGVDSTLKIQPAKLEDSAVYLCASSPRLAGRDERFFGPGTRLTVL.

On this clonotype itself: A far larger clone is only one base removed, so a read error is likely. The CDR3 sequence is CAWSSLGTSGNERFF. As DNA, the CDR3 is TGTGCCTGGAGTTCTCTCGGGACTAGCGGCAATGAGCGGTTCTTC. This sequence joins TRBV30 and TRBJ2-4; 11 nucleotides line up with TRBD2. CDR3 length: 15 residues. Germline CDR1 reads GTSNPN; CDR2 reads SVGIG (reference sequence). Combining the CDR3 with reference TRBV30 and TRBJ2-4 gives the whole variable domain SQTIHQWPATLVQPVGSPLSLECTVEGTSNPNLYWYRQAAGRGLQLLFYSVGIGQISSEVPQNLSASRPQDRQFILSSKKLLLSDSGFYLCAWSSLGTSGNERFFGAGTRLSVL.

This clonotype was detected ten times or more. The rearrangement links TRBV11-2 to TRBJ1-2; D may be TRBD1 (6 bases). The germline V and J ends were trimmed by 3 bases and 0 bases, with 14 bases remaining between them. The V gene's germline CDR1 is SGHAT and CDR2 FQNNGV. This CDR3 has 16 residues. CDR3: CASSFPDRSSNYGYTF. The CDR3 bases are TGTGCCAGCAGCTTCCCCGACAGGAGTTCTAACTATGGCTACACCTTC.

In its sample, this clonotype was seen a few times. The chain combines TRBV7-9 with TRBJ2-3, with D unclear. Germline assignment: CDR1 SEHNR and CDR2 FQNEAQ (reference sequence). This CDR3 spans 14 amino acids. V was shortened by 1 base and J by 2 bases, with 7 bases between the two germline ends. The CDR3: CASSLGSITDTQYF. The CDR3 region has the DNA TGTGCCAGCAGCTTAGGGAGCATCACAGATACGCAGTATTTT.